This entry concerns a single T cell receptor (beta chain). No antigen is known for it. Patients were excluded for autoimmune disease history or systemic immunosuppression. The germline V gene has CDR1 MDHEN and CDR2 SYDVKM. This CDR3 region has 17 residues. Trimming pared 6 bases from V and 0 bases from J, leaving 18 bases between. This entry belongs to a study of OX40 agonist ivuxolimab in advanced cancers. Study-wide results and caveats: CD8+ T cells were the subset that, on average, had more expanded clones than CD4+. Clonal expansion among partial responders at 0.1-3.0 mg/kg ranked near the lowest.

The data were produced by immunoSEQ multiplex PCR, yet TCRdb's version contains in-frame clones alone and is incomplete. The profile shows some 83,000 clones, 86% of them singletons. The sample here was CD4+ or CD8+ T cells sorted from blood, taken in a trial of the OX40 agonist ivuxolimab. This sequence joins TRBV28 and TRBJ1-5; weak D call: TRBD1 (6 bases). The clonotype comes from an adult with an advanced solid tumor such as melanoma, head and neck, liver or kidney cancer. The CDR3 region is CASSTGGGIISNQPQHF. The CDR3 DNA reads TGTGCCAGCAGCACGGGAGGGGGGATTATTAGCAATCAGCCCCAGCATTTT.